This TCR beta chain was recorded in a study of T cell responses to AZD1222 COVID-19 vaccine. Findings of the study overall: Spike as a whole was targeted by vaccine-associated CD4 TCRs, dominant at 160-218 and 743-854. The sample set comprised mostly white British donors with more females, and clonal diversity was possibly underestimated.

The CDR3 is 17 amino acids. Losses at the gene ends were 1 base for V and 0 bases for J; bases not matched to a gene: 6. Germline values: CDR1 MGHRA, CDR2 YSYEKL. Libraries were prepared by immunoSEQ multiplex PCR; TCRdb keeps only in-frame clonotypes and omits some of them. Of roughly 110,000 clones listed, about 90% were seen once; the top ten hold approximately 4.8%. Concerning this clone: Its antigen is not known.

The receptor comes from an adult who received the AZD1222 COVID-19 vaccine. The V call is TRBV4-1, the J call TRBJ2-7; 10 bases are a match to TRBD2. The sequencing here drew on peripheral blood, taken 28 days after the second AZD1222 dose. The chain's CDR3 is CASSQGLAGAYSYEQYF. CDR3 nucleotide sequence: TGCGCCAGCAGCCAAGGGCTAGCGGGGGCCTACTCCTACGAGCAGTACTTC.